This TCR beta chain was sequenced in a study of blood T cell repertoires in COVID-19 (TCRdb year 2020). About the full investigation: The collaborator samples originated in the United States, Italy and Spain and spanned the acute and convalescent phases of COVID-19. Subjects who had been exposed to COVID-19, were actively infected with it, or had recovered from it provided the deeply sampled blood TCRbeta repertoires that made up the dataset. The samples were drawn from the first 160 participants of the ongoing ImmuneRACE study and from some 1,300 subjects provided by 6 global collaborators. The material from the prospective study consisted of cDNA or gDNA derived from T cells, B-cell-depleted T cells, or PBMCs. The sample metadata nearly always contained a de-identified subject ID, COVID-19 status, age in years and sex. Where available, HLA class I and class II types were obtained from metadata supplied by the sample provider rather than from assay-based typing. The repertoires were released in a freely available public database intended as a resource for research on the immune response to SARS-CoV-2.

This clone was found a few times. It lacks a known antigen. There are no base qualities to consult, and no much larger clone falls within one base. Cut back by 8 bases and 5 bases, the V and J ends lie 10 bases apart. CDR3 length: 12 amino acids, cysteine to phenylalanine. The kept DNA is CDR3 alone, 36 bases in frame from the first base. Based on the germline V gene, the CDR1 and CDR2 sequences are MNHEY and SVGAGI. The research as a whole found: The quantity of clinical and demographic metadata differed by source and by participant and was supplied without curation.

The collaborating institutions used their own protocols to collect whole blood in K2EDTA tubes. Collaborator samples were shipped for TCRbeta analysis as frozen whole blood, isolated PBMCs, or DNA extracted from either sample type. TCRbeta CDR3 regions were amplified from genomic DNA by means of the immunoSEQ Assay, a bias-controlled multiplex PCR. The paper's data handling went like this. The number of nucleated cells in each sample was estimated by amplification of reference gene primers within the assay. To quantify the absolute abundance of each unique TCRbeta CDR3 rearrangement, sequence reads were collapsed and filtered. For each sample, productive Simpson clonality was calculated as the square root of Simpson's diversity index across productive rearrangements. In its TCRdb copy, this immuneACCESS table keeps in-frame sequences only and misses some clones. Where compared with another copy, unresolved V genes explain less than half of these, and the others have no known cause. D and trimming come from the DNA, and the V and J calls and clone size come from that table. The sample table holds over 85,000 clones, of which around four fifths were seen once. Over 7.5% of the sample is in the top ten clones.

The origin of this receptor is a man aged 55 to 69 with active or convalescent COVID-19. The chain links TRBV6-5 with TRBJ1-5, with TRBD1 as a weak D call on 5 bases. Sequenced: peripheral blood. The CDR3 reads CASSQGDQPQHF. DNA sequence: TGTGCCAGCTCCCAGGGCGATCAGCCCCAGCATTTT.